Listed below are T cell receptor beta chains from one sample, sequenced in a study of shared clonotypes between healthy human individuals. Data came from immunoSEQ multiplex PCR; TCRdb stores just in-frame clones and leaves some out. This sample has around 550,000 clones, with about 95% found just once. The sequenced material came from naive CD8+ T cells sorted from blood. Receptors originate from a woman between 25 and 40 years old in good health. Both conserved end residues are part of each CDR3. D genes are given only for firm matches. Clone size is given for some rows only: seen once, a few or many times, or a class if the clone is expanded.

TRBV19	.	20	TRBJ1-5	.	CASSSFRTVGHFLGNQPQHF	TGTGCCAGTAGTAGCTTTAGGACAGTCGGACATTTTTTGGGCAATCAGCCCCAGCATTTT
TRBV7-6	.	14	TRBJ2-7	.	CASSLEITSYEQYF	TGTGCCAGCAGCTTAGAGATCACTAGCTACGAGCAGTACTTC
TRBV10-2	.	13	TRBJ1-1	once	CASSDRGNTEAFF	TGCGCCAGCAGTGACCGGGGGAACACTGAAGCTTTCTTT
TRBV27	TRBD1	12	TRBJ2-1	.	CASQDRGFEQFF	TGTGCCAGTCAGGACAGGGGTTTTGAGCAGTTCTTC
TRBV5-6	.	14	TRBJ1-1	.	CASSSWDQNTEAFF	TGTGCCAGCAGCTCCTGGGACCAGAACACTGAAGCTTTCTTT
TRBV5-1	TRBD2	16	TRBJ2-2	.	CASSLGLAGEAGELFF	TGCGCCAGCAGCCTCGGACTAGCGGGAGAGGCCGGGGAGCTGTTTTTT
TRBV28	.	11	TRBJ2-1	few	CASLGVEEQFF	TGTGCCAGCTTGGGGGTTGAGGAGCAGTTCTTC
TRBV2	.	12	TRBJ2-1	.	CASSEGYNEQFF	TGTGCCAGCAGTGAAGGCTACAATGAGCAGTTCTTC
TRBV10-2	.	14	TRBJ2-7	.	CASSGPGQPDEQYF	TGCGCCAGCAGTGGGCCGGGACAACCTGACGAGCAGTACTTC
TRBV6-1	.	10	TRBJ1-5	.	CASSNQPQHF	TGTGCCAGCAGTAATCAGCCCCAGCATTTT
TRBV2	.	17	TRBJ1-1	.	CASSDEVSYGGNTEAFF	TGTGCCAGCAGTGACGAGGTCAGTTACGGCGGGAACACTGAAGCTTTCTTT
TRBV6-5	TRBD2	15	TRBJ2-7	once	CASSLASGLAYEQYF	TGTGCCAGCAGTCTCGCCTCAGGACTAGCGTACGAGCAGTACTTC
TRBV10-1	TRBD2	16	TRBJ2-4	.	CASSPGGEGVKNIQYF	TGCGCCAGCTCTCCCGGTGGGGAGGGTGTGAAAAACATTCAGTACTTC
TRBV19	.	14	TRBJ1-1	.	CASSINPGNTEAFF	TGTGCCAGTAGTATAAATCCAGGAAACACTGAAGCTTTCTTT
TRBV19	.	15	TRBJ2-1	.	CASSLGGSSYNEQFF	TGTGCCAGTAGTTTAGGAGGGAGCTCCTACAATGAGCAGTTCTTC
TRBV19	.	14	TRBJ1-1	once	CASSIVTGAAEAFF	TGTGCCAGTAGTATTGTAACGGGGGCGGCTGAAGCTTTCTTT
TRBV13	TRBD1	13	TRBJ2-5	.	CASSSDRGETQYF	TGTGCCAGCAGCTCGGACAGGGGTGAGACCCAGTACTTC
TRBV10-2	.	15	TRBJ2-1	.	CASSVDSSPYNEQFF	TGCGCCAGCAGTGTAGATAGCTCCCCCTACAATGAGCAGTTCTTC
TRBV5-6	.	17	TRBJ1-1	.	CASSLDTREEMKPEAFF	TGTGCCAGCAGCTTGGACACTCGGGAGGAGATGAAACCTGAAGCTTTCTTT
TRBV28	.	14	TRBJ1-5	.	CASSPPWGNQPQHF	TGTGCCAGCAGCCCCCCGTGGGGCAATCAGCCCCAGCATTTT
TRBV27	TRBD2	15	TRBJ2-7	.	CASSPGTSGRYEQYF	TGTGCCAGCAGCCCTGGGACTAGCGGGAGGTACGAGCAGTACTTC
TRBV27	TRBD2	17	TRBJ2-1	.	CASSLSVWAGGANEQFF	TGTGCCAGCAGTTTATCGGTTTGGGCGGGAGGAGCGAATGAGCAGTTCTTC
TRBV4-2	.	13	TRBJ2-5	.	CASSPDPTAVRYF	TGTGCCAGCAGTCCGGACCCGACAGCCGTCCGGTACTTC
TRBV28	.	14	TRBJ1-1	.	CASRPPAAHTEAFF	TGTGCCAGCAGACCACCAGCAGCGCACACTGAAGCTTTCTTT
TRBV29-1	TRBD1	13	TRBJ1-2	.	CSGFTGTDYGYTF	TGCAGCGGGTTCACCGGGACAGACTATGGCTACACCTTC
TRBV6-5	TRBD1	15	TRBJ1-5	.	CASKQGRVGNQPQHF	TGTGCCAGCAAACAGGGGAGAGTGGGCAATCAGCCCCAGCATTTT
TRBV6-1	.	9	TRBJ1-5	.	CASNWPQHF	TGTGCCAGCAATTGGCCCCAGCATTTT
TRBV13	TRBD1	15	TRBJ2-7	.	CASSGAGTGEKEQYF	TGTGCCAGCAGCGGGGCCGGGACAGGGGAAAAGGAGCAGTACTTC
TRBV29-1	.	14	TRBJ2-3	.	CSVASENLEDTQYF	TGCAGCGTTGCTTCGGAGAACCTGGAGGATACGCAGTATTTT
TRBV5-4	.	16	TRBJ2-3	.	CASSQIFGGASDTQYF	TGTGCCAGCAGTCAGATATTCGGGGGAGCCTCAGATACGCAGTATTTT
TRBV27	TRBD1	15	TRBJ2-7	.	CASSSTGTTTYEQYF	TGTGCCAGCAGTTCGACAGGGACCACCACCTACGAGCAGTACTTC
TRBV10-1	.	16	TRBJ1-5	.	CASRGTNPGWTQPQHF	TGCGCCAGCAGGGGGACAAACCCTGGGTGGACTCAGCCCCAGCATTTT
TRBV28	TRBD1	12	TRBJ1-2	.	CARPDRGYGYTF	TGTGCCAGACCCGACAGGGGATATGGCTACACCTTC
TRBV5-1	TRBD1	15	TRBJ1-1	.	CASSLTGGWNTEAFF	TGCGCCAGCAGCTTGACAGGGGGCTGGAACACTGAAGCTTTCTTT
TRBV27	.	13	TRBJ2-2	.	CASSRQNTGELFF	TGTGCCAGCAGTAGGCAGAACACCGGGGAGCTGTTTTTT
TRBV5-1	TRBD1	14	TRBJ2-7	.	CASSDEGTGREQYF	TGCGCCAGCAGCGACGAAGGGACAGGCCGCGAGCAGTACTTC
TRBV2	.	16	TRBJ1-1	.	CASSEPGDRWDTEAFF	TGTGCCAGCAGTGAACCCGGAGATAGGTGGGACACTGAAGCTTTCTTT
TRBV6-6	TRBD1	16	TRBJ2-5	.	CASSPLAQGQEETQYF	TGTGCCAGCAGTCCGTTAGCACAGGGGCAGGAAGAGACCCAGTACTTC
TRBV27	TRBD2	13	TRBJ2-1	.	CASSYLGGDEQFF	TGTGCCAGCAGTTACTTGGGGGGGGATGAGCAGTTCTTC
TRBV2	.	17	TRBJ1-3	.	CASSDSGTSISGNTIYF	TGTGCCAGCAGTGACTCCGGGACATCAATCTCTGGAAACACCATATATTTT
TRBV5-4	TRBD1	17	TRBJ1-4	.	CASSLAGGQGFNEKLFF	TGTGCCAGCAGCTTGGCCGGGGGACAGGGATTTAATGAAAAACTGTTTTTT
TRBV11-1	TRBD2	15	TRBJ2-7	.	CASSFSSGTNYEQYF	TGTGCCAGCAGCTTCTCATCAGGGACTAACTACGAGCAGTACTTC
TRBV6-6	TRBD2	15	TRBJ2-7	.	CASSKTSGRWDEQYF	TGTGCCAGCAGCAAGACTAGCGGGAGGTGGGACGAGCAGTACTTC
TRBV5-8	.	12	TRBJ2-1	.	CASSLDPREQFF	TGTGCCAGCAGCTTGGACCCACGGGAGCAGTTCTTC
TRBV19	.	10	TRBJ1-5	few	CATGDQPQHF	TGTGCCACGGGTGATCAGCCCCAGCATTTT
TRBV13	.	14	TRBJ1-5	.	CASSQGHSNQPQHF	TGTGCCAGCAGCCAGGGACATTCCAATCAGCCCCAGCATTTT
TRBV29-1	.	12	TRBJ1-2	.	CSVDLSGYGYTF	TGCAGCGTTGATTTGTCCGGGTATGGCTACACCTTC
TRBV2	.	16	TRBJ1-3	.	CASSEASGQNGNTIYF	TGTGCCAGCAGTGAAGCATCAGGGCAGAATGGAAACACCATATATTTT
TRBV7-9	.	14	TRBJ2-4	.	CASSLQDLKNIQYF	TGTGCCAGCAGCTTACAGGACCTAAAAAACATTCAGTACTTC
TRBV5-6	.	15	TRBJ1-5	.	CASSLAGFSNQPQHF	TGTGCCAGCAGCTTGGCGGGATTTAGCAATCAGCCCCAGCATTTT
TRBV9	TRBD1	15	TRBJ1-4	few	CASSVQTGLREKLFF	TGTGCCAGCAGCGTGCAGACAGGGTTGCGTGAAAAACTGTTTTTT
TRBV19	.	14	TRBJ2-5	.	CASRGGPAGETQYF	TGTGCCAGTAGGGGGGGGCCCGCTGGAGAGACCCAGTACTTC
TRBV5-1	.	15	TRBJ2-7	.	CASSFRRTQTYEQYF	TGCGCCAGCAGCTTTCGCCGGACGCAGACCTACGAGCAGTACTTC
TRBV6-5	.	16	TRBJ2-5	.	CASSYKGIDREETQYF	TGTGCCAGCAGTTACAAAGGCATTGATAGAGAAGAGACCCAGTACTTC
TRBV27	.	16	TRBJ2-6	.	CASSSPFGSGANVLTF	TGTGCCAGCAGTTCGCCTTTCGGCTCTGGGGCCAACGTCCTGACTTTC
TRBV13	TRBD1	12	TRBJ1-1	few	CASSETGGEAFF	TGTGCCAGCAGCGAGACAGGGGGGGAAGCTTTCTTT
TRBV27	TRBD1	15	TRBJ1-1	.	CASSLSQTGGTEAFF	TGTGCCAGCAGTTTATCCCAGACAGGGGGCACTGAAGCTTTCTTT
TRBV19	.	16	TRBJ2-1	.	CASRTDSTNIKDEQFF	TGTGCCAGTAGGACCGATAGTACAAATATTAAGGATGAGCAGTTCTTC
TRBV28	.	11	TRBJ2-7	.	CASSFNNEQYF	TGTGCCAGCAGTTTCAACAACGAGCAGTACTTC
TRBV15	.	16	TRBJ1-3	once	CATSSESPGSGNTIYF	TGTGCCACCAGCTCAGAGTCTCCAGGATCAGGAAACACCATATATTTT